This passage covers 14 T cell receptor beta chains from one sample sequenced in a study of blood T cell repertoires in COVID-19. Assay used: immunoSEQ multiplex PCR; TCRdb lists only in-frame clones, some missing. The data show about 240,000 clones, 82% seen once. The sample taken for sequencing was peripheral blood. The receptors were gathered from a woman aged 55 to 70 with active or convalescent COVID-19.

The gene calls are TRBV19 and TRBJ2-2; D is possibly TRBD1 (6 bases). V lost 7 bases and J 3 bases, leaving 12 bases between the germline ends. The germline gives CDR1 LNHDA, CDR2 SQIVND (reference sequence). The length of the CDR3 is 14 residues. For the CDR3, the DNA is TGTGCCAGTATTCGACAGGAACACACCGGGGAGCTGTTTTTT. Translating it yields CASIRQEHTGELFF.

This rearrangement joins TRBV6-2 or TRBV6-3 to TRBJ2-7; tentatively, D is TRBD1 (6 bases). Trimming stripped 4 bases from V and 2 bases from J, with 12 bases between. There are 14 residues in the CDR3. The germline CDR1 and CDR2 sequences are MNHEY and SVGEGT. The CDR3 bases are TGTGCCAGCAGTTCCGGGACACCAACCTACGAGCAGTACTTC. It codes for CASSSGTPTYEQYF.

The chain uses TRBV28 and TRBJ1-2; D remains unclear. Between the trimmed V and J ends, which lost 6 bases and 4 bases, there was a span of 15 bases. Germline CDR1 reads MDHEN; CDR2 reads SYDVKM. The CDR3 sequence is 14 residues long. The CDR3 spells CASSLTARGYGYTF. CDR3 DNA sequence: TGTGCCAGCAGCCTGACGGCTCGAGGCTATGGCTACACCTTC.

This clone was detected once. The chain employs TRBV18 and TRBJ2-1; 8 bases are a match to TRBD2. Germline V CDR1 and CDR2: KGHSH, LQKENI. This CDR3 is built from 18 residues. V gave up 2 bases and J gave up 2 bases; unmatched junction bases: 11. CDR3 DNA: TGTGCCAGCTCACCAGCCCGAGGTGTCGGGGGGGCCTACAATGAGCAGTTCTTC. It is translated as CASSPARGVGGAYNEQFF.

The rearrangement uses TRBV2 and TRBJ2-4, with D possibly being TRBD2 (6 bases). Trimming took off 7 bases at V and 1 base at J, with 14 bases between the two ends. CDR1 is SNHLY, CDR2 FYNNEI, per germline. The CDR3 length is 15 residues. CDR3 in amino acids: CASKFGGGAKNIQYF. In nucleotides, the CDR3 is TGTGCCAGCAAGTTTGGAGGAGGGGCCAAAAACATTCAGTACTTC.

This clone was seen more than once but under ten times. The chain is built from TRBV2 and TRBJ1-2; TRBD1 matches at 7 bases. This CDR3 is built from 12 residues. Germline V CDR1 and CDR2: SNHLY, FYNNEI. Losses at the gene ends were 6 bases for V and 4 bases for J; bases not matched to a gene: 2. CDR3 in DNA: TGTGCCAGCAGGTCAGGGGGCTATGGCTACACCTTC. Amino acid sequence: CASRSGGYGYTF.

The chain couples TRBV7-9 to TRBJ1-2; D is ambiguous. Germline lookup yields CDR1 SEHNR and CDR2 FQNEAQ (reference sequence). Trimming removed 1 base at V and 8 bases at J, with 8 bases between. The CDR3 consists of 12 residues. The CDR3 sequence is CASSLGGGGYTF. In DNA, the CDR3 is TGTGCCAGCAGCTTAGGGGGAGGAGGCTACACCTTC.

This chain links TRBV4-1 with TRBJ2-5; possibly TRBD2 for D (6 bases). The CDR3 is 17 residues long. Germline V gene lookup returns CDR1 MGHRA and CDR2 YSYEKL. Trimming left V 4 bases short and J 5 bases short, with 23 bases between. The CDR3 DNA reads as TGCGCCAGCAGCCGCCTAAGTCTAGCGTTGGGTCAGGAGACCCAGTACTTC. Its translation is CASSRLSLALGQETQYF.

This sequence joins TRBV7-8 and TRBJ2-3, with 14 nucleotides matching TRBD2. CDR3 size: 17 residues. Germline V gene data show CDR1 as SGHVS and CDR2 as FQNEAQ. V gave up 5 bases and J gave up 3 bases; unmatched junction bases: 7. The CDR3 nucleotides read TGTGCCAGCAGCAAACGGACTAGCGGGGGGTTTACAGATACGCAGTATTTT. Amino acids: CASSKRTSGGFTDTQYF.

This clone was recorded only once. This chain joins TRBV18 and TRBJ2-7; D perhaps matches TRBD1 (7 bases). Germline V lookup: CDR1 KGHSH, CDR2 LQKENI. V was pared by 1 base and J by 6 bases, with 13 bases between. The length of the CDR3 is 14 residues. Written as DNA, the CDR3 is TGTGCCAGCTCACCACAGGCGGGACAGCTCGAGCAGTACTTC. As protein: CASSPQAGQLEQYF.

The V gene is TRBV19, the J gene TRBJ1-4; TRBD1 might be the D (6 bases). The CDR3 is 15 residues long. Germline CDR1 reads LNHDA; CDR2 reads SQIVND (reference sequence). Trimming left V 5 bases short and J 8 bases short, with 18 bases between. CDR3 sequence: CASSLQGGREEKLFF. The CDR3 DNA follows: TGTGCCAGTAGTTTACAGGGTGGGAGAGAAGAAAAACTGTTTTTT.

The rearrangement joins TRBV19 to TRBJ2-7; TRBD1 matches 8 bases. CDR1 is LNHDA, CDR2 SQIVND, per germline (reference sequence). This CDR3 is 14 amino acids long. Trimming took 5 bases from V and 3 from J; bases not matched to a gene: 6. The CDR3 loop reads CASSDQGAYYEQYF. Here the CDR3 DNA reads TGTGCCAGTAGTGACCAGGGGGCCTACTACGAGCAGTACTTC. The full variable domain, completed using reference TRBV19 and TRBJ2-7, is DGGITQSPKYLFRKEGQNVTLSCEQNLNHDAMYWYRQDPGQGLRLIYYSQIVNDFQKGDIAEGYSVSREKKESFPLTVTSAQKNPTAFYLCASSDQGAYYEQYFGPGTRLTVT.

This sequence joins TRBV10-3 and TRBJ1-1, with a weak D call TRBD1 (5 bases). V lost 2 bases, J lost 2 bases, and 12 bases lay in between. The CDR3 sequence is 15 residues long. Germline V gives CDR1 ENHRY, CDR2 SYGVKD. CDR3 DNA: TGTGCCATCAGTGAGAGGGGAGGCAAAAACACTGAAGCTTTCTTT. Protein: CAISERGGKNTEAFF.

The chain has TRBV5-1 and TRBJ1-1, with 8 bases matching TRBD1. The CDR3 contains 16 residues. V gave up 4 bases and J gave up 1 base; unmatched junction bases: 9. The germline V gene encodes CDR1 SGHRS and CDR2 YFSETQ. The CDR3 here is CASSTGQAIRNTEAFF. The CDR3 DNA sequence: TGCGCCAGCAGCACGGGACAGGCGATAAGGAACACTGAAGCTTTCTTT.